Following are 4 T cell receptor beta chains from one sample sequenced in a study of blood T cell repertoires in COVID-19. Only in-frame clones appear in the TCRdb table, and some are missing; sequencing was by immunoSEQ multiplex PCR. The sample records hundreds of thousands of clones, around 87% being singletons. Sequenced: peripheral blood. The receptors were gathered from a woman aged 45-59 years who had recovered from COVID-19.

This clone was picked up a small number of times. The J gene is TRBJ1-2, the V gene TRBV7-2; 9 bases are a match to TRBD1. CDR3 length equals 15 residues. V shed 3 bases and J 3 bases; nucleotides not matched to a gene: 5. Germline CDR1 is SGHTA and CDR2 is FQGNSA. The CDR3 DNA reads TGTGCCAGCAGCTTCTTAACAGGGGGCGACTATGGCTACACCTTC. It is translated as CASSFLTGGDYGYTF.

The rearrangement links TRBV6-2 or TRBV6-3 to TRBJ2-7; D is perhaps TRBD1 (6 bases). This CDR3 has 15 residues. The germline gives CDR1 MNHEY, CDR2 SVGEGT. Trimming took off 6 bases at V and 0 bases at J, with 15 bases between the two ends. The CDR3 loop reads CASSPNRDISYEQYF. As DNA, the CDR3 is TGTGCCAGCAGCCCCAACCGGGACATCTCCTACGAGCAGTACTTC.

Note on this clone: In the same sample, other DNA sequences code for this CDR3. CDR3 nucleotides: TGTGCCAGCAGCTTGTCGGAGACCCAGTACTTC. Translated, it gives CASSLSETQYF. This sequence joins TRBV5-6 and TRBJ2-5, with unresolved D. Germline V CDR1 and CDR2: SGHDT, YYEEEE. The V gene lost 1 base and the J gene lost 5 bases, with 3 bases spanning the gap. CDR3 size: 11 residues.

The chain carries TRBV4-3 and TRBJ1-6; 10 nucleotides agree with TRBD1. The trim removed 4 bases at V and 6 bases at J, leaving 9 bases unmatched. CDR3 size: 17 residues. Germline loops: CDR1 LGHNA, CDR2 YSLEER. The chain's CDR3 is CASSRRQGAGVNSPLHF. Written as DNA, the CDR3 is TGCGCCAGCAGCCGACGACAGGGGGCCGGTGTTAATTCACCCCTCCACTTT.